Below, 32 T cell receptor beta chains from the same sample are listed, as sequenced in a study of cytomegalovirus exposure and HLA in healthy donors. The PCR was carried out with 60 Vbeta primers and 13 Jbeta primers. Libraries were prepared by immunoSEQ multiplex PCR; TCRdb keeps only in-frame clonotypes and omits some of them. This sample has around 200,000 clones, with about 88% found just once. Sequenced input: PBMCs. All receptors derive from a woman in her 30s in good health and CMV-seronegative.

This clone was picked up one time. The chain carries TRBV4-1 and TRBJ2-1; 9 nucleotides agree with TRBD2. From germline, CDR1 is MGHRA and CDR2 YSYEKL. The CDR3 contains 13 residues. V shed 6 bases, J shed 7 bases, and the junction held 4 bases outside the gene matches. CDR3 nucleotide sequence: TGCGCCAGCAGGGCGGGAGGGCGGAATGAGCAGTTCTTC. Translating gives CASRAGGRNEQFF.

This chain connects TRBV5-6 to TRBJ2-3; 7 nucleotides align to TRBD2. With 4 bases clipped from V and 11 bases from J, the junction kept 16 bases outside the gene matches. CDR1 and CDR2 (germline): SGHDT, YYEEEE. The CDR3 covers 15 residues. The chain's CDR3 is CASSRLALAQSEQYF. In DNA form, the CDR3 reads TGTGCCAGCAGCCGACTAGCCCTCGCACAGAGTGAGCAGTATTTT.

The CDR3 here is CASSKQVPPYEQYF. In DNA form, the CDR3 reads TGTGCCAGTAGTAAACAGGTCCCTCCCTACGAGCAGTACTTC. The chain employs TRBV19 and TRBJ2-7; TRBD1 might be the D (5 bases). Trimming removed 4 bases at V and 2 bases at J, with 12 bases between. This CDR3 spans 14 amino acids. Germline V gene lookup returns CDR1 LNHDA and CDR2 SQIVND (reference sequence).

This clone was seen a single time. Different DNA sequences within this sample yield the same CDR3. The rearrangement links TRBV19 to TRBJ2-5; 8 positions match TRBD2. J was trimmed by 3 bases and V by 3 bases; bases with no gene match: 0. The germline V gene has CDR1 LNHDA and CDR2 SQIVND (reference sequence). The CDR3 loop spans 13 amino acids. The chain's CDR3 is CASSIGREETQYF. As DNA, the CDR3 is TGTGCCAGTAGTATCGGGAGGGAAGAGACCCAGTACTTC. Filled out from reference TRBV19 and TRBJ2-5, the complete variable domain reads DGGITQSPKYLFRKEGQNVTLSCEQNLNHDAMYWYRQDPGQGLRLIYYSQIVNDFQKGDIAEGYSVSREKKESFPLTVTSAQKNPTAFYLCASSIGREETQYFGPGTRLLVL.

The V and J genes are TRBV5-5 and TRBJ1-6; D is unresolved. Germline V lookup: CDR1 SGHKS, CDR2 YYEKEE (reference sequence). The CDR3 runs 14 residues. Trimming pared 2 bases from V and 5 bases from J, leaving 8 bases between. This CDR3 is CASSFGLNNSPLHF. As DNA, the CDR3 is TGTGCCAGCAGCTTTGGGCTGAATAATTCACCCCTCCACTTT.

This clone was recorded a few times. This chain connects TRBV21-1 to TRBJ2-7; the D call in the table, TRBD2, was not verified against the DNA. TRBV21-1 is a pseudogene segment. The CDR3 has 12 residues. In nucleotides, the CDR3 is TGTGCCAGCAGCCCCGGGAGGTACGAGCAGTACTTC. Its protein product is CASSPGRYEQYF.

The chain combines TRBV27 with TRBJ2-1, with D tentatively TRBD2 (5 bases). Germline values: CDR1 MNHEY, CDR2 SMNVEV (reference sequence). V dropped 5 bases and J dropped 2 bases, with 13 bases sitting between them. The CDR3 extends over 15 amino acids. The DNA of the CDR3 is TGTGCCAGCAGTCCCTCCCCACTAGCCTACAATGAGCAGTTCTTC. It codes for CASSPSPLAYNEQFF.

This chain uses TRBV4-1 with TRBJ2-1; maybe TRBD1 (5 bases). The germline V gene encodes CDR1 MGHRA and CDR2 YSYEKL. The germline V and J ends were trimmed by 1 base and 5 bases, with 18 bases remaining between them. This CDR3 is 17 amino acids long. The CDR3 sequence: CASSQGVSGSVHNEQFF. CDR3 bases: TGCGCCAGCAGCCAAGGAGTTTCAGGGTCTGTGCACAATGAGCAGTTCTTC.

The chain couples TRBV6-6 to TRBJ2-5; 8 nucleotides match TRBD2. Germline CDR1 MNHNY, CDR2 SVGAGI (reference sequence). With V trimmed by 0 bases and J by 3 bases, 0 bases remained unmatched. CDR3 length: 14 residues. The DNA for the CDR3 is TGTGCCAGCAGTTACTCAGCGGGAGAAGAGACCCAGTACTTC. Translation gives CASSYSAGEETQYF.

The chain recombines TRBV2 with TRBJ1-2; D is unclear. The CDR3 has 13 residues. Germline V gene data show CDR1 as SNHLY and CDR2 as FYNNEI. With 3 bases removed from V and 3 bases from J, the gap between germline ends came to 8 bases. The CDR3 sequence: CASSDEGDYGYTF. In DNA, the CDR3 is TGTGCCAGCAGTGACGAGGGAGACTATGGCTACACCTTC.

The gene calls are TRBV7-6 and TRBJ2-5; possible D gene TRBD1, 5 bases. CDR1 is SGHVS and CDR2 is FNYEAQ in the germline V gene. CDR3 length equals 17 residues. V was clipped by 3 bases and J by 4 bases, with 21 bases between them. CDR3 in amino acids: CASSFSPVGVIGETQYF. CDR3 DNA sequence: TGTGCCAGCAGCTTCAGTCCAGTAGGGGTCATCGGAGAGACCCAGTACTTC.

This chain joins TRBV6-5 and TRBJ1-5; D call uncertain. Trimming stripped 0 bases from V and 7 bases from J, with 10 bases between. Germline V gene sequence: CDR1 MNHEY, CDR2 SVGAGI. CDR3 size: 14 residues. CDR3 sequence (DNA): TGTGCCAGCAGTTACTCATCCGGGGAACAGCCCCAGCATTTT. Its protein is CASSYSSGEQPQHF.

The genes are TRBV5-6 and TRBJ2-4; D not certain. Deletions cut 2 bases from V and 2 bases from J, with 8 bases between. The CDR3 is made up of 14 amino acids. Germline CDR1 reads SGHDT; CDR2 reads YYEEEE. The CDR3 reads CASSLYLTKNIQYF. The DNA of the CDR3 is TGTGCCAGCAGCTTATATTTAACCAAAAACATTCAGTACTTC.

J is TRBJ1-2 and V is TRBV20-1, with 8 bases matching TRBD1. Germline trimming cut 5 bases from V and 6 bases from J; bases unmatched to any gene: 2. This CDR3 is built from 11 residues. Germline CDR1 reads DFQATT; CDR2 reads SNEGSKA (reference sequence). CDR3 coding DNA: TGCAGTGCTGGGACAGGAGATGGCTACACCTTC. The encoded protein is CSAGTGDGYTF.

This clone has only one observation. The chain is built from TRBV28 and TRBJ2-7, with D tentatively TRBD2 (5 bases). Trimming left V 5 bases short and J 9 bases short, with 17 bases between. Germline loops: CDR1 MDHEN, CDR2 SYDVKM. The CDR3 has 13 amino acids. Here the CDR3 reads CASSPNGELVQYF. CDR3 bases: TGTGCCAGCAGTCCCAACGGGGAGTTAGTGCAGTACTTC.

This clone was counted once. The junction differs from germline at one of its ends, possibly a read error. The identical CDR3 is also encoded by other nucleotide sequences in the sample. The CDR3 is CASSLRPGSFYTEAFF. CDR3 coding DNA: TGTGCCAGCAGCTTGAGGCCAGGCAGCTTTTACACTGAAGCTTTCTTT. The gene calls are TRBV5-1 and TRBJ1-1; D uncertain. CDR1 and CDR2 (germline): SGHRS, YFSETQ. The length of the CDR3 is 16 residues. The complete variable domain, with remaining parts taken from reference TRBV5-1 and TRBJ1-1, reads KAGVTQTPRYLIKTRGQQVTLSCSPISGHRSVSWYQQTPGQGLQFLFEYFSETQRNKGNFPGRFSGRQFSNSRSEMNVSTLELGDSALYLCASSLRPGSFYTEAFFGQGTRLTVV.

This chain connects TRBV2 to TRBJ2-7, with D unresolved. The CDR3 sequence is 13 residues long. Looked up from germline, CDR1 is SNHLY and CDR2 is FYNNEI. Trimming cost V 1 base and J 3 bases, with 7 bases left between them. CDR3 DNA: TGTGCCAGCAGTGAAGACAGAGTCTACGAGCAGTACTTC. This translates into CASSEDRVYEQYF.

This sequence joins TRBV15 and TRBJ2-5; 11 bases align to TRBD2. This CDR3 is built from 14 residues. V lost 3 bases, J lost 5 bases, and 2 bases stayed unmatched. The V gene's germline CDR1 is LNHNV and CDR2 YYDKDF (reference sequence). The CDR3 is CATSSLAGGETQYF. The DNA of the CDR3 is TGTGCCACCAGCAGCCTAGCGGGAGGCGAGACCCAGTACTTC.

The rearrangement links TRBV19 to TRBJ2-7; D possibly corresponds to TRBD1 (5 bases). The V gene's germline CDR1 is LNHDA and CDR2 SQIVND (reference sequence). This CDR3 is built from 13 residues. Between the trimmed V and J ends, which lost 6 bases and 1 base, there was a span of 10 bases. As DNA, the CDR3 is TGTGCCAGTAGCTTGACAGAGTCCTACGAGCAGTACTTC. This encodes CASSLTESYEQYF.

The chain combines TRBV28 with TRBJ1-1, with 8 bases aligning to TRBD1. There are 16 residues in the CDR3. The germline CDR1 and CDR2 sequences are MDHEN and SYDVKM. V gave up 3 bases and J gave up 5 bases; unmatched junction bases: 11. The CDR3 loop reads CASSFLRYRGRTEAFF. The CDR3 nucleotides read TGTGCCAGCAGTTTCTTACGATACAGGGGGAGGACTGAAGCTTTCTTT.

The rearrangement joins TRBV28 to TRBJ1-5; 8 positions agree with TRBD1. Germline V gene lookup returns CDR1 MDHEN and CDR2 SYDVKM. V gave up 4 bases and J gave up 0 bases; unmatched junction bases: 5. The CDR3 contains 16 residues. The CDR3, as DNA: TGTGCCAGCAGTTCCGAGACAGGGGTTAGCAATCAGCCCCAGCATTTT. Protein product: CASSSETGVSNQPQHF.

V and J are TRBV7-9 and TRBJ2-1, with TRBD1 as a possible D gene (5 bases). The ends were cut back, 5 bases at V and 4 bases at J, with 12 bases in the middle. The length of the CDR3 is 14 residues. The germline CDR1 and CDR2 sequences are SEHNR and FQNEAQ (reference sequence). This CDR3 reads CASSKTQGYNEQFF. The CDR3 DNA reads as TGTGCCAGCAGCAAGACGCAGGGTTACAATGAGCAGTTCTTC. Using reference TRBV7-9 and TRBJ2-1 for the parts outside the CDR3, the full variable domain is DTGVSQNPRHKITKRGQNVTFRCDPISEHNRLYWYRQTLGQGPEFLTYFQNEAQLEKSRLLSDRFSAERPKGSFSTLEIQRTEQGDSAMYLCASSKTQGYNEQFFGPGTRLTVL.

This clone was seen only once. The V and J genes are TRBV30 and TRBJ2-5; D perhaps matches TRBD2 (5 bases). The J call may be mistaken, given a closer DNA end match to TRBJ2-7. This CDR3 region has 14 residues. Germline CDR1 and CDR2: GTSNPN and SVGIG (reference sequence). The CDR3 reads CAWRGPREEGEQYF. The CDR3 nucleotides read TGTGCCTGGAGGGGCCCGAGGGAAGAAGGCGAGCAGTACTTC.

The J gene is TRBJ1-1, the V gene TRBV19; possibly TRBD1 for D (5 bases). The CDR3 has 16 amino acids. V was trimmed by 4 bases and J by 1 base, leaving 16 bases between them. The germline V gene has CDR1 LNHDA and CDR2 SQIVND (reference sequence). CDR3 sequence reads: CASSTSPGRENTEAFF. The CDR3 DNA reads as TGTGCCAGTAGTACGTCCCCCGGCAGGGAGAACACTGAAGCTTTCTTT.

This chain joins TRBV11-3 and TRBJ2-1, with 8 bases fitting TRBD2. The CDR3 contains 14 residues. Germline values: CDR1 SGHNT, CDR2 YENEEA. After removal of 5 bases from V and 7 bases from J, the junction contained 7 bases not matched to a gene. The CDR3 nucleotides are TGTGCCAGCAGCGATGTAGCGGGGCCTAATGAGCAGTTCTTC. It encodes CASSDVAGPNEQFF. Variable domain in full (rest from reference TRBV11-3 and TRBJ2-1): EAGVVQSPRYKIIEKKQPVAFWCNPISGHNTLYWYLQNLGQGPELLIRYENEEAVDDSQLPKDRFSAERLKGVDSTLKIQPAELGDSAVYLCASSDVAGPNEQFFGPGTRLTVL.

This rearrangement joins TRBV28 to TRBJ2-1; 8 bases are shared with TRBD2. Germline V lookup: CDR1 MDHEN, CDR2 SYDVKM. V dropped 6 bases and J dropped 0; count of bases not matched to a gene: 22. The CDR3 has 21 amino acids. CDR3 loop: CASRRSGGAFSALSSYNEQFF. CDR3 sequence (DNA): TGTGCCAGCAGGAGAAGCGGGGGCGCTTTTAGTGCTCTAAGCTCCTACAATGAGCAGTTCTTC.

This chain connects TRBV5-1 to TRBJ2-1; TRBD1 agrees at 7 bases. The CDR3 consists of 14 residues. CDR1 and CDR2 from the germline V gene are SGHRS and YFSETQ. V was pared by 2 bases and J by 6 bases, with 5 bases of the junction left unmatched. CDR3 amino acids: CASSLLRDSNEQFF. In DNA form, the CDR3 reads TGCGCCAGCAGCTTACTCCGGGACAGCAATGAGCAGTTCTTC.

This clone has a single count. The gene calls are TRBV28 and TRBJ1-2; 7 nucleotides match TRBD1. There are 13 residues in the CDR3. V was clipped by 6 bases and J by 8 bases; unmatched bases: 9. Germline V gene data show CDR1 as MDHEN and CDR2 as SYDVKM. The CDR3 region has the DNA TGTGCCAGCAGCCTGACAGGGAACTTCGGCTACACCTTC. Residues: CASSLTGNFGYTF.

This clone was found a few times. The chain has TRBV6-6 and TRBJ2-2; D may be TRBD1 (5 bases). The CDR3 is made up of 14 amino acids. Trimming cost V 0 bases and J 7 bases, with 9 bases left between them. Germline V gene lookup returns CDR1 MNHNY and CDR2 SVGAGI (reference sequence). The CDR3 nucleotides read TGTGCCAGCAGTTACTCATCAGGGTTCGGGGAGCTGTTTTTT. Protein: CASSYSSGFGELFF.

This clone was detected once. Its ends do not fully match the called genes, so a read error is possible. V and J are TRBV7-9 and TRBJ2-5, with D perhaps TRBD1 (6 bases). Germline V gene sequence: CDR1 SEHNR, CDR2 FQNEAQ (reference sequence). The CDR3 is 13 residues long. CDR3 sequence: CSSSLVRGETQYF. CDR3 sequence (DNA): TGTTCCAGCAGCTTGGTGAGGGGGGAGACCCAGTACTTC.

The chain combines TRBV6-5 with TRBJ1-1; possible D gene TRBD1, 5 bases. V lost 3 bases, J lost 4 bases, and 12 bases lay in between. The germline V gene encodes CDR1 MNHEY and CDR2 SVGAGI. This CDR3 is built from 14 residues. The CDR3 DNA sequence: TGTGCCAGCAGTTATGCAGGGTGGGGCACTGAAGCTTTCTTT. Encoded protein: CASSYAGWGTEAFF.

V is TRBV7-2 and J is TRBJ1-2; no definite D call. V was shortened by 5 bases and J by 8 bases, with 15 bases between the two germline ends. The CDR3 is made up of 13 amino acids. Germline V gene sequence: CDR1 SGHTA, CDR2 FQGNSA. CDR3 coding DNA: TGTGCCAGCAGCGCGGGCCCGTTGAGGGGCTACACCTTC. This translates into CASSAGPLRGYTF. The full variable domain, with the rest looked up from reference TRBV7-2 and TRBJ1-2, is GAGVSQSPSNKVTEKGKDVELRCDPISGHTALYWYRQSLGQGLEFLIYFQGNSAPDKSGLPSDRFSAERTGGSVSTLTIQRTQQEDSAVYLCASSAGPLRGYTFGSGTRLTVV.